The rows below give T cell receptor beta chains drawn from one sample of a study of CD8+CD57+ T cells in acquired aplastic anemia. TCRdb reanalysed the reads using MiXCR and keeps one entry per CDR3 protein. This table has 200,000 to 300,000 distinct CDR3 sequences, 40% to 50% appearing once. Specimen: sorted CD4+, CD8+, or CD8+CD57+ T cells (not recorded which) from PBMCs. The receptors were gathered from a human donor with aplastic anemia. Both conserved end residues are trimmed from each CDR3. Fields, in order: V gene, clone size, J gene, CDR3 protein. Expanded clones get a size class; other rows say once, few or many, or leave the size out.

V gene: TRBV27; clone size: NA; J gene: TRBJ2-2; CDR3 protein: ASGPGSPAGELF
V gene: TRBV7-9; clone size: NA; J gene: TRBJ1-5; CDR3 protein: ACRSVQNQPQH
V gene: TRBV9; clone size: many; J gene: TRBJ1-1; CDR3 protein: ASSVGPGRNTEAF
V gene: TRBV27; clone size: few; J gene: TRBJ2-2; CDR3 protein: ASSLYTNENTGELF
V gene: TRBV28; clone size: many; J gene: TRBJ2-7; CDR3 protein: ASSLSVGGEQY
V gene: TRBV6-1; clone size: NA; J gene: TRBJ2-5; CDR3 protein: ASRNRDGNTLQY
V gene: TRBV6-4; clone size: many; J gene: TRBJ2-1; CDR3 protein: ASSDGGSEQF
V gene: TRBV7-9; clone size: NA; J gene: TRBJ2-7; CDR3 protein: ASSLLAGTPYEQY
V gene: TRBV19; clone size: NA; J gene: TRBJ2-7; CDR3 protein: ASSMRTGSSYEQY
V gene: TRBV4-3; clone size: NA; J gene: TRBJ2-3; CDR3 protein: ASSQDSPASSFGTQY
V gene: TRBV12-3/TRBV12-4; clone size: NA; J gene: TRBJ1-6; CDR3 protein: ASSLQGSPLH
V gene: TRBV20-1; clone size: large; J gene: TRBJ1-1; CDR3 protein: SVRTARGAF
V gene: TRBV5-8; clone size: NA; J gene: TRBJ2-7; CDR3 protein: ASSLYGTYEQY
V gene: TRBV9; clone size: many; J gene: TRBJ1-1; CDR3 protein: ASTTGDNSNTEAF
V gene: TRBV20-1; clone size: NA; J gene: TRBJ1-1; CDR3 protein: SAKDRVLGTEAF
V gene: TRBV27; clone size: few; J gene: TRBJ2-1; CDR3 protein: ASSLGGTYNEQF
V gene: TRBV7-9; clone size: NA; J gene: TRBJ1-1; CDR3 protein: ASSLDLALRSGTGNTEAF
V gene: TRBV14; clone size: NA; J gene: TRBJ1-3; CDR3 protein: ASSLAPSSGNTIY
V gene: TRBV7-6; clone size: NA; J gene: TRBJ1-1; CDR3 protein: ASSLAGRPNTEAF
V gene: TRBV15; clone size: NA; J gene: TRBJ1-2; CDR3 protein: ATGRRAPNYGYT
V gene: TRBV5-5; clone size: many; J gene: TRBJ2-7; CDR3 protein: ASSLLRTGAYEQY
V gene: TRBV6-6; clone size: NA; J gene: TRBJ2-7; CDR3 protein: ASSYGRVRYEQY
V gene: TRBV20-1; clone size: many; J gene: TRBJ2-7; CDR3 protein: SARVSSDEQY
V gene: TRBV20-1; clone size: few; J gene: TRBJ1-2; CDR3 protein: SATETGRSGYT
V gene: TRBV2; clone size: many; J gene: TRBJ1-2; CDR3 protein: ASTQRLPGTGIYGYT
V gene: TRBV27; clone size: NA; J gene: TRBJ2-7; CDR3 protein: ASSLSGGIYEQY
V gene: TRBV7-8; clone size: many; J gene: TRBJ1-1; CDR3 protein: ASSFFAGRFTEAF
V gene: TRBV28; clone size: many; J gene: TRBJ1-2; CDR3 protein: ASSAVGNYGYT
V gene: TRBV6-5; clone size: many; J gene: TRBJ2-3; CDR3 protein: ASSLETGGGDTQY
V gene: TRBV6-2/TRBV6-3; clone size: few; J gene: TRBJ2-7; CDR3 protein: ASSYPDRAFSYEQY
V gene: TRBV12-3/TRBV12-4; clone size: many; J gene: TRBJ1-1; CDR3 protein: ASSIRVPGTEAF
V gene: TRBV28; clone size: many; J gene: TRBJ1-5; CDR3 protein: ASSLVEPQH
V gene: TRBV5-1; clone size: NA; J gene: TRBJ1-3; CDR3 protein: ASSERGSGNTIS
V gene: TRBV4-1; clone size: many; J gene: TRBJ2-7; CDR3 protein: ASSPTEESSYEQY
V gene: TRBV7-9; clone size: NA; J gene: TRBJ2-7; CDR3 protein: ASSLAQGFSYEQY
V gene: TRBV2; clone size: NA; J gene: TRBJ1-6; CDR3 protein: ASTPLHRDNNSPLH
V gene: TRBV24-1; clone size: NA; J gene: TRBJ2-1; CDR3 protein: ATSEPGLAGGRNEQF
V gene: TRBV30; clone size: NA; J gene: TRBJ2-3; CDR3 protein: AWSEDRPPDTQY
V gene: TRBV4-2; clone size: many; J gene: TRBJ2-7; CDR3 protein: ASSPRGGPLSYEQY
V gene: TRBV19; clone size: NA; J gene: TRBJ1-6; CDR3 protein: ASSIDLSFSPLH
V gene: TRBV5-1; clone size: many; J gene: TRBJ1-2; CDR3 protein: ASSRDRDSWDYGYT
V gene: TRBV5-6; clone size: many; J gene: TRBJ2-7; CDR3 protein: ASSSGQVSYEQY
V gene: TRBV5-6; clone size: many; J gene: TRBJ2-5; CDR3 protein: ASSLSRRGREWLETQY
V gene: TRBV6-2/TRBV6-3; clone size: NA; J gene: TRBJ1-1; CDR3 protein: ASRPTDRVRTEAF
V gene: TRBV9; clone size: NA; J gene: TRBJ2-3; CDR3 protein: ASSIRRAGALGTDTQY